This TCR beta chain was profiled in a study of control samples from healthy donors and cancer patients. Profiled with immunoSEQ multiplex PCR; TCRdb holds only in-frame clones, not every one. Of approximately 180,000 clones detected, 90% to 95% appear once; the ten largest clones hold around 1.5%. This CDR3 contains 15 residues. V shed 5 bases and J shed 2 bases, with 14 bases lying between them. Germline-derived CDR1 and CDR2 are SNHLY and FYNNEI. This chain links TRBV2 with TRBJ2-3; perhaps D is TRBD1 or TRBD2 (5 bases each). Sequenced material: blood. The source of this sequence is a woman in her late teens or twenties in good health. CDR3 in DNA: TGTGCCAGCAGTCCCGGGGCCCTGTCCACAGATACGCAGTATTTT. It codes for CASSPGALSTDTQYF.